This section outlines one T cell receptor (beta chain) sequence together with its context. In the authors' methods: Reference gene primer amplification gave estimated nucleated cell counts. Measured with immunoSEQ multiplex PCR; TCRdb has only the in-frame clones, and not every one. V and J calls and clone size are given by that table; D and trimming were obtained from the DNA. The sample has under 300,000 clones, approximately 83% seen once. This entry belongs to a study of blood T cell repertoires in COVID-19. Study-wide context: Researchers got acute and convalescent COVID-19 samples from the United States, Italy and Spain. PBMCs, B-cell-depleted T cells, or T cells provided the cDNA or gDNA that made up the material.

The CDR3 sequence is 11 residues long. From germline, CDR1 is SGHDT and CDR2 YYEEEE. Between the trimmed V and J ends, which lost 4 bases and 8 bases, there was a span of 9 bases. This chain joins TRBV5-6 and TRBJ1-1; the D is unclear. Sample: peripheral blood. The TCR was taken from a human donor in a cohort sampled during active COVID-19. The CDR3 sequence: CASSLYAEAFF. The CDR3 DNA is TGTGCCAGCAGCCTCTACGCGGAAGCTTTCTTT. Complete variable domain (other parts from reference TRBV5-6 and TRBJ1-1): DAGVTQSPTHLIKTRGQQVTLRCSPKSGHDTVSWYQQALGQGPQFIFQYYEEEERQRGNFPDRFSGHQFPNYSSELNVNALLLGDSALYLCASSLYAEAFFGQGTRLTVV.